Here is one TCR beta chain with its context. This clonotype was picked up a small number of times. Its antigen is not yet known. Base qualities are missing; no much larger clone stands one base away. In the ophthalmopathy patients, disease was moderately to severely active, with a Clinical Activity Score of 3 or more, a NOSPECS grade of 4 or more, and a duration of less than 3 months. Any patient with an uncontrolled infection, another autoimmune disease, pregnancy or lactation was excluded. Diagnoses were established on the basis of clinical symptoms, serum thyroxine and TRAb, thyroid ultrasound, and orbital computed tomography. PBMCs were isolated from approximately 10 ml of fresh peripheral blood by Ficoll-Paque density gradient centrifugation. Total RNA was extracted with Trizol reagent, and quality was checked on an Agilent 2100 Bioanalyzer. The record originates from a study of T cells in Graves' hyperthyroidism and ophthalmopathy (dated by TCRdb to the late 2010s). Looking at the study overall: Peripheral blood was collected at initial diagnosis, before any treatment. Prospective prediction of ophthalmopathy was tested in an independent validation cohort of some 19 hyperthyroidism patients and 17 patients who later progressed to ophthalmopathy. The paper describes TCR Vbeta CDR3 sequencing of 130 to 150 peripheral blood samples, made up of about 41 ophthalmopathy patients, approximately 76 hyperthyroidism patients and 17 progressor patients. In about 6 Graves' hyperthyroidism patients, the study also compared T-cell repertoires from thyroid tissue with T-cell repertoires from blood. Once sampling was done, hyperthyroidism patients were given methimazole at a starting dose of 30 mg daily, whereas ophthalmopathy patients were given high-dose intravenous methylprednisolone. To identify TCR V-J signatures that set the groups apart, the researchers used a discovery cohort of more than 95 patients, made up of 43 with Graves' ophthalmopathy and 57 with stable Graves' hyperthyroidism. The 75 to 100 discovery patients were randomly split 7:3 into training and test sets.

The investigation overall reported the following: Most expanded thyroid clonotypes (frequency above 0.001) were also detected in blood, a finding suggesting that blood repertoires may reflect thyroid immune responses. A 13 V-J signature model separated ophthalmopathy from stable hyperthyroidism, with approximately 86% sensitivity and about 81% specificity in cross-validation and 80%/75% in testing. In validation, the model predicted progression to ophthalmopathy with around 71% sensitivity and 72% to 85% specificity, a median of around six months before onset. No statistical method was used to set the sample size in advance, and investigators knew the group allocation.

The TCR beta CDR3 regions were amplified from RNA transcripts. For the first round of RT-PCR on the TCR CDR3, the HTBI primer set was used together with the Qiagen OneStep RT-PCR kit. Libraries were constructed in a second round of multiplex PCR, after which size selection and purification were performed. The libraries were sequenced on an Illumina HiSeq2000 using paired-end 100 bp reads. Per the authors' processing: Raw data were processed with SOAPnuke, discarding reads with adapters, uncalled bases, mean Phred below 15, or no exact constant-primer or identifier match. COPE v1.2.5 was used to merge the high-quality paired reads, and each unique nucleotide sequence was defined as a clonotype. MiTCR v1.1 was used to align clonotypes to the IMGT TRBV, TRBD and TRBJ reference segments. The analysis included only V-J combinations with a frequency above 0.0001, which together covered approximately 99% of the repertoires. A TCS score was defined as the ratio between F50 (clonal expansion) and ExV (chaos), using BLOSUM62-based TCRdist between CDR3 peptides within each V-J. Welch's t-statistics and random forest reduced fewer than 600 V-J features to fewer than 15, which were used in a naive Bayes classifier (R e1071). TCRdb reprocessed the public reads (quality trimming at Q25 with fastp, clone calling with MiXCR) and kept in-frame beta chains. CDR3 protein duplicates are merged, each entry listing the most common genes and DNA. The V and J calls here are based on TCRdb, not the publication. A total of over 400,000 distinct CDR3 sequences appear in this sample, less than 25% of them only once. The top ten hold around 47% of the sample.

Sequenced sample: blood. The receptor was isolated from a woman aged 70 to 79 with Graves' ophthalmopathy.

The DNA sequence is given as TGTGCCAGCAGCTTCCTGACAGCCCTGAACACTGAAGCTTTCTTT. This gives the protein CASSFLTALNTEAFF. Recombination joined TRBV7-2 with TRBJ1-1; tentative D gene TRBD1, with 5 bases matching. Between the V and J ends, shortened by 3 bases and 0 bases respectively, the junction contains 11 bases. CDR1 and CDR2, per the germline V gene, are SGHTA and FQGNSA. Counted from cysteine to phenylalanine, this CDR3 has 15 amino acids. Only CDR3 DNA is held: 45 bases, read in frame from base 1.